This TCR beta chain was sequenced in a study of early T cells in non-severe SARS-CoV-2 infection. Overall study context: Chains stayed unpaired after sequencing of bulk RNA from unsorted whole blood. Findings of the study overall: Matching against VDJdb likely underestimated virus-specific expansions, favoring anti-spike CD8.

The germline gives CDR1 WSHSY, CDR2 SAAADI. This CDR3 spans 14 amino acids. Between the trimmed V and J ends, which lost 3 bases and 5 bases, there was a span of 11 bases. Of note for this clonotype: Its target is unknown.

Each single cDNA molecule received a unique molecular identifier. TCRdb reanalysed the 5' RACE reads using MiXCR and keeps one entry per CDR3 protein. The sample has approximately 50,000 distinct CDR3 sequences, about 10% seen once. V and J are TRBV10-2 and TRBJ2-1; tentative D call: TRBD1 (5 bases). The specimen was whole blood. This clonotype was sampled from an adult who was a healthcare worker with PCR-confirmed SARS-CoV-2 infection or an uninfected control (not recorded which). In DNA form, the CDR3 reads TGCGCCAGCAGTGAATGGACATATGACAATGAGCAGTTCTTC. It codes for CASSEWTYDNEQFF.